The following is a T cell receptor (beta chain) sequence with its context. Its cognate antigen is unknown. TCRdb's copy holds only in-frame clones and misses some; the assay was immunoSEQ multiplex PCR. This sample has some 96,000 clones, with 88% found just once. These data belong to a study of identifying expanded T cells in peripheral blood. The study, taken as a whole, reports: Approximately 2-week clone count variance significantly increased as total template count grew. Technical replicates showed roughly 1.2 changed clones; around 2 weeks around 15; four weeks 19.

CDR1 and CDR2 from the germline V gene are KGHSH and LQKENI. V gave up 2 bases and J gave up 1 base, with 2 bases separating them. The CDR3 extends over 12 amino acids. The material sequenced was blood. The clonotype comes from a person between 18 and 69 years old in good health. The V call is TRBV18, the J call TRBJ1-1, with D uncertain. The CDR3 sequence is CASSPGNTEAFF. The CDR3 nucleotides read TGTGCCAGCTCACCAGGGAACACTGAAGCTTTCTTT.